This T cell receptor (beta chain) was found in a study of shared clonotypes between healthy human individuals. The study enrolled healthy HIV-negative adults without recent acute infections or vaccinations as donors. Assay execution proceeded at the deep level. Sequenced by immunoSEQ multiplex PCR; TCRdb stores in-frame clones only, minus some. The table includes around 510,000 clones, approximately 94% detected once. CDR3 length: 14 amino acids. Looked up from germline, CDR1 is MDHEN and CDR2 is SYDVKM. V lost 8 bases and J 6 bases, leaving 16 bases between the germline ends. The source material was naive CD4+ T cells sorted from blood. Subset noted: CD45RA+ positively selected. The source of this sequence is a woman aged 25-40 years in good health. The V call is TRBV28, the J call TRBJ2-2; tentatively, D is TRBD2 (5 bases). CDR3 DNA sequence: TGTGCCAGCGAAGACTGGACTGACTCCGGGGAGCTGTTTTTT. Translation gives CASEDWTDSGELFF.